This record concerns one TCR beta chain sequence. This sample was included in a study of cytomegalovirus exposure and HLA in healthy donors. The PCR employed 60 Vbeta primers together with 13 Jbeta primers. Sequencing was performed with immunoSEQ multiplex PCR; in TCRdb, only in-frame clones are kept and a portion is missing. The sample contains over 45,000 clones, about four fifths of which appear only once. Germline V gene data show CDR1 as MNHEY and CDR2 as SMNVEV (reference sequence). This CDR3 has 13 residues. The V end was cut by 3 bases, the J end by 6 bases, with 9 bases between. This sequence originates from a boy aged 10-17 years in good health and CMV-seropositive. The gene calls are TRBV27 and TRBJ1-5; D is unresolved. What was sequenced was PBMCs. CDR3 DNA: TGTGCCAGCAGTTTGCGGGAAGGTCAGCCCCAGCATTTT. Protein sequence: CASSLREGQPQHF.